This T cell receptor (beta chain) derives from a study of T cell repertoires in cytomegalovirus infection. This clonotype has just a few counts. Each CDR3 protein gets one entry after TCRdb re-called the reads with MiXCR. The profile shows fewer than 350,000 distinct CDR3 sequences, roughly a sixth of them singletons. Germline loops: CDR1 MNHNS, CDR2 SASEGT. V lost 5 bases and J 4 bases, leaving 12 bases between the germline ends. The CDR3 totals 14 residues. The sequenced material came from PBMCs. The sequence was obtained from a human donor in good health (CMV status not recorded). Some clones in this sample may be carry-over from other donors' samples. The J gene is TRBJ1-3, the V gene TRBV6-1; maybe TRBD1 (5 bases). DNA for the CDR3: TGTGCCAGCAGTTATGGGGCGGGGGGAAACACCATATATTTT. The encoded protein is CASSYGAGGNTIYF.